This is a list of T cell receptor beta chains from one sample in a study of blood T cells in healthy people across ages. Using its own MiXCR run on the 5' RACE reads, TCRdb lists one record per CDR3 protein. The table lists 1.5 million to 2 million distinct CDR3 sequences, approximately 28% of them singletons. The material sequenced was blood. Receptor source: a woman in her twenties or thirties in good health. CDR3s include the opening cysteine and the closing phenylalanine or tryptophan. Each record gives: D gene, V gene, CDR3 protein. D genes are given only for firm matches.

. TRBV29-1 CSAQTGGGTPQHF
. TRBV29-1 CSVLGGHGYTF
. TRBV20-1 CSASGATYGYTF
. TRBV27 CASSGGPIGLQYF
TRBD1 TRBV7-6 CASTGDRSPYNEQFF
TRBD1 TRBV12-3/TRBV12-4 CASSLAIDRALPNTQYF
. TRBV5-1 CASSLEGGNTGELFF
. TRBV7-3 CASSLPGESYEQYF
TRBD2 TRBV5-1 CASSSDGRSYEQYF
. TRBV19 CASSMGSNEQFF
. TRBV3-1 CASSQDDHYGYTF
. TRBV7-9 CASSLDMAEAFF
. TRBV5-1 CASSWHRDGPNQPQHF
. TRBV20-1 CSARDWGRDSGYTF
. TRBV6-6 CASSPRLVVSTDTQYF
. TRBV15 CATSSSTRSSYNEQFF
. TRBV10-3 CAISESGRGGQPQHF
. TRBV12-3/TRBV12-4 CASRPTRGNTEAFF
. TRBV20-1 CSALRGPPGGTQYF
. TRBV9 CASSSSMEQFF
TRBD1 TRBV2 CASSERDRDCSPLHF
. TRBV5-1 CASSKDRQETQYF
TRBD2 TRBV24-1 CATSDRTSGSTDTQYF
. TRBV20-1 CSANQRTRSYNEQFF
TRBD1 TRBV5-1 CASSLVQGSSGANVLTF
TRBD2 TRBV5-1 CASSLDLAGVNLEQFF
. TRBV7-9 CASSSQGFPGYTF
. TRBV20-1 CSARDPKGGILDTQYF
. TRBV18 CASSPDINEQYF
. TRBV4-1 CATTRGIRDQETQDF
. TRBV12-3/TRBV12-4 CASSLGPGNIQYF
. TRBV28 CASSLRWKSSYNEQFF
TRBD2 TRBV5-1 CASSPGGPATQYF
. TRBV6-1 CASDPGQGSFGNQPQHF
TRBD2 TRBV9 CASSGGGEQEIQYF
TRBD2 TRBV20-1 CSATAGTSGTYEQYF
. TRBV12-3/TRBV12-4 CASSAHNYGYTF
. TRBV5-5 CASSEPTRPNSPLHF
. TRBV12-3/TRBV12-4 CASSLALIWNPHEQYF